The clone carrying this T cell receptor beta chain was found once. Its matching antigen is unknown. Other DNA sequences of this sample code for an identical CDR3. Template for every sorted-subset replicate PCR totaled around 200 ng DNA, around 33,000 T cell genomes. Generated by immunoSEQ multiplex PCR, the TCRdb table keeps only in-frame clones and is missing some. Here the sample spans fewer than 2.5 million clones, 90% to 95% being singletons. This entry belongs to a study of shared clonotypes between healthy human individuals. Background on the study: Plates per donor: three CD4 naive, three CD4 memory, two CD8 naive, one CD8 memory.

Notes on the study in general: Collection of samples was limited to blood; tissue repertoires likely differ.

Germline CDR1 is SGHRS and CDR2 is YFSETQ. The CDR3 is 14 residues long. Trimming stripped 0 bases from V and 1 base from J, with 6 bases between. A split of CD4+ cells into CD45RA+ naive and CD45RA-negative memory subsets was performed. The sequence was obtained from a man younger than 30 in good health. Some clones in this sample may be carry-over from other donors' samples. Sequenced input: naive CD4+ T cells from PBMCs. This sample's subset: CD45RA+ positively selected. The J gene is TRBJ2-3, the V gene TRBV5-1; D is uncertain. CDR3 loop: CASSLESRTDTQYF. The CDR3 bases are TGCGCCAGCAGCTTGGAGAGTCGCACAGATACGCAGTATTTT.